Below, 2 T cell receptor beta chains from the same sample are listed, as sequenced in a study of chemoradiotherapy in HPV16-positive cancers. TCRdb keeps only in-frame clones here, not all; method: immunoSEQ multiplex PCR. The repertoire holds more than 9,500 clones, with nearly 90% as singletons. The material was obtained from a patient who underwent chemoradiotherapy. Every receptor here comes from a human donor with HPV-associated anogenital cancer.

The CDR3 reads CASSLQAHSGNTIYF. DNA of the CDR3: TGTGCCAGCAGCTTGCAGGCCCACTCTGGAAACACCATATATTTT. The chain couples TRBV5-6 to TRBJ1-3; D is ambiguous. The CDR3 spans 15 residues. Trimming removed 1 base at V and 0 bases at J, with 8 bases between. Per the germline V gene, CDR1 is SGHDT and CDR2 is YYEEEE.

The chain carries TRBV5-6 and TRBJ1-2; 8 nucleotides match TRBD1. The CDR3 covers 15 residues. The trim removed 2 bases at V and 6 bases at J, leaving 9 bases unmatched. The V gene's germline CDR1 is SGHDT and CDR2 YYEEEE. The CDR3 nucleotides are TGTGCCAGCAGCTTTGGATTGACAGGGGACAATGGCTACACCTTC. Translation: CASSFGLTGDNGYTF.